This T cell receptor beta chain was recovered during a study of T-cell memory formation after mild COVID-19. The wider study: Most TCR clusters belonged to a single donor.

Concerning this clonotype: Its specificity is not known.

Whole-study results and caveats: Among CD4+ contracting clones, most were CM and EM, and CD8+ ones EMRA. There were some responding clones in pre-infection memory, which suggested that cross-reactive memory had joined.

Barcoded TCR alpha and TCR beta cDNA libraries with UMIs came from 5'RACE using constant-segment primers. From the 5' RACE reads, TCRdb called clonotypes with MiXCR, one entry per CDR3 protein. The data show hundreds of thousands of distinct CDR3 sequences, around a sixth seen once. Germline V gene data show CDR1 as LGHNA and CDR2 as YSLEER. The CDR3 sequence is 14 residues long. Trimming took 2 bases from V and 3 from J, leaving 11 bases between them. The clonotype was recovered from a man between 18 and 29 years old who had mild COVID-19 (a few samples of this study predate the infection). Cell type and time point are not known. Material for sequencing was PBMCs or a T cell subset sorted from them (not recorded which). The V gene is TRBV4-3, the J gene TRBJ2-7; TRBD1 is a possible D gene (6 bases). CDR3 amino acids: CASSQTRDNYEQYF. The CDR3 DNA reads TGCGCCAGCAGCCAAACCCGGGACAACTACGAGCAGTACTTC.